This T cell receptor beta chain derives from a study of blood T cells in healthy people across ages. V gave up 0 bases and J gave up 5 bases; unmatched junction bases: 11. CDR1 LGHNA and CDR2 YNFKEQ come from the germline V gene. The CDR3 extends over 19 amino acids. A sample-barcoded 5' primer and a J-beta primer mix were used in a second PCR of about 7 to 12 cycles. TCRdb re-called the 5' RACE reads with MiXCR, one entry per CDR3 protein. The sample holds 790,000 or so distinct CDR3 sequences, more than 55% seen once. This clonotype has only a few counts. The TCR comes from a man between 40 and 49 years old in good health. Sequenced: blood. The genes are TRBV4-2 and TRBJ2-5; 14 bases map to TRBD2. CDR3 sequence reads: CASSQDLTTSGRAWETQYF. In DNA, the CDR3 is TGTGCCAGCAGCCAAGATTTAACGACTAGCGGGAGGGCCTGGGAGACCCAGTACTTC.